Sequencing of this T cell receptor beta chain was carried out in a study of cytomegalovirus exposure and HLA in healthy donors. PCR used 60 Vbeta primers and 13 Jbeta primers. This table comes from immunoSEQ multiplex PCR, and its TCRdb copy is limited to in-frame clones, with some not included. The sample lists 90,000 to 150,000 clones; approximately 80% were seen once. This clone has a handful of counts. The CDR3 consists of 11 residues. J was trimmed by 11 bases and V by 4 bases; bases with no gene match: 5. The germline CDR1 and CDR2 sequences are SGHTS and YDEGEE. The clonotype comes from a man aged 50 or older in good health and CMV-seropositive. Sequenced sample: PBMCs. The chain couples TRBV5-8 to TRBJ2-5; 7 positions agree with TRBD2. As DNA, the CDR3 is TGTGCCAGCAGCGTCCTAGCGGAGCAGTACTTC. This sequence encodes CASSVLAEQYF.